These T cell receptor beta chains were read from a single sample in a study of beta chain features in type 1 diabetes. Sequencing used immunoSEQ multiplex PCR; TCRdb keeps in-frame clones, though not all of them. The sample records 450,000 or so clones, roughly 11% being singletons. Sequenced material: naive CD4+ T cells from blood. These receptors all come from a young woman in good health. Both conserved end residues are part of each CDR3. A D gene is named only where the DNA matches it firmly. Clone sizes are given selectively: once, few, many, or a class where the clone is expanded.

TRBV4-2,TRBJ1-6,-,-,CASSLQEEGISPLHF,TGTGCCAGCAGCTTACAGGAAGAGGGAATTTCACCCCTCCACTTT
TRBV7-9,TRBJ2-3,TRBD1,few,CASSGDRDTDTQYF,TGTGCCAGCAGCGGGGACAGGGACACAGATACGCAGTATTTT
TRBV10-3,TRBJ1-4,TRBD1,many,CAISESATGAGKLFF,TGTGCCATCAGTGAGTCTGCGACAGGGGCGGGAAAACTGTTTTTT
TRBV7-9,TRBJ1-2,TRBD1,-,CASSLTKGAHYGYTF,TGTGCCAGCAGCTTAACTAAGGGGGCCCACTATGGCTACACCTTC
TRBV29-1,TRBJ2-3,-,few,CSVDGGSDTQYF,TGCAGCGTTGATGGGGGTTCAGATACGCAGTATTTT
TRBV19,TRBJ1-2,TRBD1,-,CASSTTGYYGYTF,TGTGCCAGTAGCACGACAGGGTATTACGGCTACACCTTC
TRBV2,TRBJ1-6,TRBD1,few,CASKQGANRNSPLHF,TGTGCCAGCAAACAGGGGGCGAACCGTAATTCACCCCTCCACTTT
TRBV7-8,TRBJ1-2,-,few,CASSLGTNYGYTF,TGTGCCAGCAGCTTAGGGACTAACTATGGCTACACCTTC
TRBV7-8,TRBJ1-2,-,-,CASSVLVRGGYGYTF,TGTGCCAGCAGCGTCCTGGTCCGGGGCGGATATGGCTACACCTTC
TRBV2,TRBJ2-1,TRBD2,-,CASSVTSGTGEQFF,TGTGCCAGCAGTGTGACTAGCGGGACCGGCGAGCAGTTCTTC
TRBV29-1,TRBJ1-2,-,few,CSVEWGRGGGYTF,TGCAGCGTTGAATGGGGACGCGGGGGCGGCTACACCTTC
TRBV5-1,TRBJ2-5,TRBD2,few,CASSLLSSGDQTQYF,TGCGCCAGCAGCTTGCTCTCTAGCGGGGACCAGACCCAGTACTTC
TRBV2,TRBJ2-1,-,-,CASVYRNYNEQFF,TGTGCCAGCGTGTACAGGAATTACAATGAGCAGTTCTTC
TRBV7-9,TRBJ1-4,-,few,CASSSAGFEKLFF,TGTGCCAGCAGCTCAGCAGGGTTCGAAAAACTGTTTTTT
TRBV18,TRBJ2-1,TRBD1,-,CASSPRDRVGNEQFF,TGTGCCAGCTCACCCCGGGACAGGGTTGGCAATGAGCAGTTCTTC
TRBV5-1,TRBJ2-1,-,-,CASSLAAGPHEQFF,TGCGCCAGCAGCTTGGCGGCAGGACCCCATGAGCAGTTCTTC
TRBV6-1,TRBJ2-3,-,-,CASSDGTTDTQYF,TGTGCCAGCAGTGATGGTACGACAGATACGCAGTATTTT
TRBV4-3,TRBJ1-4,-,-,CASSQERGENEKLFF,TGCGCCAGCAGCCAAGAACGGGGGGAGAATGAAAAACTGTTTTTT
TRBV7-9,TRBJ2-7,TRBD1,-,CASSVSGRGQRYEQYF,TGTGCCAGCAGCGTATCCGGACGGGGACAGAGATACGAGCAGTACTTC
TRBV14,TRBJ2-7,TRBD2,-,CASSWTSGSISSYEQYF,TGTGCCAGCAGCTGGACTAGCGGGTCCATTAGCTCCTACGAGCAGTACTTC
TRBV7-7,TRBJ2-5,TRBD2,few,CASSLGLAGPQETQYF,TGTGCCAGCAGCTTAGGGCTAGCGGGGCCCCAAGAGACCCAGTACTTC
TRBV5-4,TRBJ1-6,-,-,CASSLYGRPSPLHF,TGTGCCAGCAGCTTATATGGACGTCCTTCACCCCTCCACTTT
TRBV27,TRBJ2-2,-,-,CASSLKVARSTGELFF,TGTGCCAGCAGTTTAAAGGTAGCGAGGTCGACCGGGGAGCTGTTTTTT
TRBV25-1,TRBJ2-1,-,-,CASSETGGRYNEQFF,TGTGCCAGCAGTGAAACAGGCGGTAGGTACAATGAGCAGTTCTTC
TRBV7-9,TRBJ2-3,-,-,CASSLAQWGVADTQYF,TGTGCCAGCAGCTTAGCTCAGTGGGGGGTCGCAGATACGCAGTATTTT
TRBV18,TRBJ2-5,TRBD1,many,CASSSDRARWETQYF,TGTGCCAGCTCGTCGGACAGGGCCCGTTGGGAGACCCAGTACTTC
TRBV25-1,TRBJ1-2,TRBD1,few,CASSKQGLANYGYTF,TGTGCCAGCAGCAAACAGGGGTTAGCTAACTATGGCTACACCTTC
TRBV14,TRBJ2-3,-,few,CASSLNTDTQYF,TGTGCCAGCAGCCTAAATACAGATACGCAGTATTTT
TRBV10-3,TRBJ1-2,TRBD1,-,CAISEGQAYGYTF,TGTGCCATCAGTGAGGGACAGGCCTACGGCTACACCTTC
TRBV9,TRBJ1-2,-,few,CASSAARLNYGYTF,TGTGCCAGCAGCGCCGCGAGGCTCAACTATGGCTACACCTTC
TRBV30,TRBJ2-7,-,few,CAWRGGGGSYEQYF,TGTGCCTGGAGGGGCGGTGGGGGCTCCTACGAGCAGTACTTC
TRBV30,TRBJ1-1,-,few,CAWVVGIRAFF,TGTGCCTGGGTTGTCGGCATCCGAGCTTTCTTT
TRBV7-2,TRBJ2-3,-,-,CASSLVPAEGGITDTQYF,TGTGCCAGCAGCTTAGTACCGGCCGAGGGCGGGATAACAGATACGCAGTATTTT
TRBV4-3,TRBJ2-7,-,few,CASSQVSQGSNEQYF,TGCGCCAGCAGCCAAGTCAGTCAGGGGAGTAACGAGCAGTACTTC
TRBV18,TRBJ2-4,TRBD2,-,CASSPMGLGENIQYF,TGTGCCAGCTCACCGATGGGACTAGGTGAAAACATTCAGTACTTC
TRBV11-2,TRBJ2-2,-,-,CASSLDENTGELFF,TGTGCCAGCAGCTTAGATGAGAACACCGGGGAGCTGTTTTTT
TRBV9,TRBJ1-1,-,-,CASSVLAGGGTEAFF,TGTGCCAGCAGCGTACTCGCGGGAGGCGGCACTGAAGCTTTCTTT
TRBV6-5,TRBJ2-1,-,few,CASSLRSDEQFF,TGTGCCAGCAGTCTAAGATCGGATGAGCAGTTCTTC
TRBV15,TRBJ2-7,-,-,CATSILDTTAYEQYF,TGTGCCACCAGCATCCTAGATACGACAGCCTACGAGCAGTACTTC
TRBV7-9,TRBJ1-4,TRBD1,few,CASSSAGQAKSNEKLFF,TGTGCCAGCAGCTCCGCTGGACAGGCAAAGTCTAATGAAAAACTGTTTTTT
TRBV6-6,TRBJ2-7,-,-,CASSPRLDSYEQYF,TGTGCCAGCAGCCCCCGGCTAGACTCCTACGAGCAGTACTTC
TRBV4-3,TRBJ1-5,-,-,CASSQQGGYWPQHF,TGCGCCAGCAGCCAACAAGGGGGGTATTGGCCCCAGCATTTT
TRBV7-2,TRBJ2-2,-,few,CASSPRVYTGELFF,TGTGCCAGCAGCCCCCGGGTCTACACCGGGGAGCTGTTTTTT
TRBV29-1,TRBJ2-5,-,few,CSARGARQETQYF,TGCAGCGCCCGGGGGGCGAGGCAAGAGACCCAGTACTTC
TRBV6-5,TRBJ2-7,-,few,CASSYALPAKRLPWYF,TGTGCCAGCAGTTACGCCCTTCCGGCGAAAAGGTTACCGTGGTACTTC
TRBV18,TRBJ2-7,TRBD1,few,CASSPGQGPYEQYF,TGTGCCAGCTCACCGGGACAGGGTCCCTACGAGCAGTACTTC